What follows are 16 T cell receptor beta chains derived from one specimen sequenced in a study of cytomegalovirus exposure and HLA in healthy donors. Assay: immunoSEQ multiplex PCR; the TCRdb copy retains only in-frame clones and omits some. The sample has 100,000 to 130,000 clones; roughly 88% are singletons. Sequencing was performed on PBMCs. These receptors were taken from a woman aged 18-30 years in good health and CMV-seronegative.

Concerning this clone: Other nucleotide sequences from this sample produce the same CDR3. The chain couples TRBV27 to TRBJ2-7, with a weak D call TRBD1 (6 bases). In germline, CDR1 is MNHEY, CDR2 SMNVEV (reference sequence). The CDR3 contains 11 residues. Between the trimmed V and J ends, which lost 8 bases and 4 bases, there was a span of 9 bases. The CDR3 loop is CASGQLYEQYF. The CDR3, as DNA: TGTGCCAGCGGACAGTTGTACGAGCAGTACTTC.

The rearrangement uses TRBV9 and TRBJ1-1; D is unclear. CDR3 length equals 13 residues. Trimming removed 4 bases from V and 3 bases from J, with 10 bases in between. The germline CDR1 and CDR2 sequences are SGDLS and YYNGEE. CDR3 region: CASSPPGDTEAFF. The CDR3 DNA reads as TGTGCCAGCAGCCCCCCCGGGGACACTGAAGCTTTCTTT.

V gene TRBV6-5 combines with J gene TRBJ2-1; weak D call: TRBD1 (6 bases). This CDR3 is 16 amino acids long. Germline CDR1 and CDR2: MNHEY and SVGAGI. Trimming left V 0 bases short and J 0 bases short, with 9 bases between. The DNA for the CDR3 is TGTGCCAGCAGTTACTCAGGGACAAGCTCCTACAATGAGCAGTTCTTC. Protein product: CASSYSGTSSYNEQFF.

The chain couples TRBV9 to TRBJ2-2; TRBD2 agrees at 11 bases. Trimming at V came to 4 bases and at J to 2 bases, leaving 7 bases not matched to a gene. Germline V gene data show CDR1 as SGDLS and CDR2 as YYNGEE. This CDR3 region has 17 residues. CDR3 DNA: TGTGCCAGCAGCTCTTCCCTAGCGGGGGGAAACACCGGGGAGCTGTTTTTT. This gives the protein CASSSSLAGGNTGELFF.

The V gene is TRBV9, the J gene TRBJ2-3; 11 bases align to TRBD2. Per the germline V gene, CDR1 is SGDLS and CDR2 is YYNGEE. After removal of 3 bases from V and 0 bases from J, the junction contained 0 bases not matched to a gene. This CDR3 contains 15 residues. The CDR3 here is CASSASGGSTDTQYF. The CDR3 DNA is TGTGCCAGCAGCGCTAGCGGGGGGAGCACAGATACGCAGTATTTT.

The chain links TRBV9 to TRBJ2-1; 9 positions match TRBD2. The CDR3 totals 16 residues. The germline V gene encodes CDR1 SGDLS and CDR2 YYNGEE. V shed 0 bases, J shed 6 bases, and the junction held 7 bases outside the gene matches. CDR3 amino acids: CASSVGLAVGSNEQFF. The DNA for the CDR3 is TGTGCCAGCAGCGTAGGACTAGCGGTTGGGTCCAATGAGCAGTTCTTC.

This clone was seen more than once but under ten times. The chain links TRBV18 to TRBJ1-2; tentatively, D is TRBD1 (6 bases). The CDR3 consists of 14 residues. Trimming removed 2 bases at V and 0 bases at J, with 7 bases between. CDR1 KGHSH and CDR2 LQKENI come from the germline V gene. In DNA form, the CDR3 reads TGTGCCAGCTCACCAGGGACAACTAACTATGGCTACACCTTC. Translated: CASSPGTTNYGYTF.

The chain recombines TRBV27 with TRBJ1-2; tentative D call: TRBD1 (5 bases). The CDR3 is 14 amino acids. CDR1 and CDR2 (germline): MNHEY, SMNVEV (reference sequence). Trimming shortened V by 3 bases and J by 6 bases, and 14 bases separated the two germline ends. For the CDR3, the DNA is TGTGCCAGCAGTTTTAGGGGCCGCGAAGATGGCTACACCTTC. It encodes CASSFRGREDGYTF.

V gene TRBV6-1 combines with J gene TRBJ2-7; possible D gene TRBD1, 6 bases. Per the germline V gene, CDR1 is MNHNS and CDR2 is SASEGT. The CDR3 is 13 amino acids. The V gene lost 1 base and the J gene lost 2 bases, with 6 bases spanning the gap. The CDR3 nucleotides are TGTGCCAGCAGTGAAGGGGGGCCCTACGAGCAGTACTTC. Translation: CASSEGGPYEQYF.

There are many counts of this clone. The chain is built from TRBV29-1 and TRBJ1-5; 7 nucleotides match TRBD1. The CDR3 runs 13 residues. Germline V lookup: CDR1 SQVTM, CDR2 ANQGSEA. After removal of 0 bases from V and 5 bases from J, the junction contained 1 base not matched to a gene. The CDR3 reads CSVEEDRYQPQHF. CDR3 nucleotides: TGCAGCGTTGAAGAGGACAGGTATCAGCCCCAGCATTTT. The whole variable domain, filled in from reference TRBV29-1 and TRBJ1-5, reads SAVISQKPSRDICQRGTSLTIQCQVDSQVTMMFWYRQQPGQSLTLIATANQGSEATYESGFVIDKFPISRPNLTFSTLTVSNMSPEDSSIYLCSVEEDRYQPQHFGDGTRLSIL.

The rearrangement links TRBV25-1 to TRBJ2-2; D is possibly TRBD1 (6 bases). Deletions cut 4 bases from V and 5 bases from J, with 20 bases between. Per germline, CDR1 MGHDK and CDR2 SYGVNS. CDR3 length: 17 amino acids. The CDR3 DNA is TGTGCCAGCAGTGCGCATTTAACAGGGTTGGAAACCGGGGAGCTGTTTTTT. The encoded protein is CASSAHLTGLETGELFF.

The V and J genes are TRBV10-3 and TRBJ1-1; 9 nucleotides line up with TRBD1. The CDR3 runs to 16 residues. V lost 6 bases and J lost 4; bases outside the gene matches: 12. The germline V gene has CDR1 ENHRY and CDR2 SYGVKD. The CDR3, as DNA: TGTGCCATCAGCTACATCAAGGGACAGGGAGGCACTGAAGCTTTCTTT. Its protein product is CAISYIKGQGGTEAFF.

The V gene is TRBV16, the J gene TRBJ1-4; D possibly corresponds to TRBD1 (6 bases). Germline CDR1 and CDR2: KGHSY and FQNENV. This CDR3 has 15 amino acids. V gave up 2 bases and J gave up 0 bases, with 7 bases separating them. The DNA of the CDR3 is TGTGCCAGCAGCCAACGGACAGCAACTAATGAAAAACTGTTTTTT. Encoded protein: CASSQRTATNEKLFF.

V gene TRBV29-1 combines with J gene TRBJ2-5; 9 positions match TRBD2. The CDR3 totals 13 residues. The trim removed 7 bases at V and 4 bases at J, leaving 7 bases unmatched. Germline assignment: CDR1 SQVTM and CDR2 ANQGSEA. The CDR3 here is CSGAGGVGETQYF. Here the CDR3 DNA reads TGCAGCGGAGCGGGGGGTGTGGGAGAGACCCAGTACTTC.

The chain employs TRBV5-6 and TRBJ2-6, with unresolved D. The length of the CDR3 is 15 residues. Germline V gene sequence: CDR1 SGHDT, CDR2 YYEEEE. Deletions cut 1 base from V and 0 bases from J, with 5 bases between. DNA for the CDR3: TGTGCCAGCAGCTTGAGAGTCTCTGGGGCCAACGTCCTGACTTTC. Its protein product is CASSLRVSGANVLTF.

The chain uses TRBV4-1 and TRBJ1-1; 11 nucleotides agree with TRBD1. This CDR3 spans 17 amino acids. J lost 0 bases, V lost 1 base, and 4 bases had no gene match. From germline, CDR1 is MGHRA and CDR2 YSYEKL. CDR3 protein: CASSQAWTGGVNTEAFF. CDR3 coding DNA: TGCGCCAGCAGCCAAGCTTGGACAGGGGGCGTGAACACTGAAGCTTTCTTT.